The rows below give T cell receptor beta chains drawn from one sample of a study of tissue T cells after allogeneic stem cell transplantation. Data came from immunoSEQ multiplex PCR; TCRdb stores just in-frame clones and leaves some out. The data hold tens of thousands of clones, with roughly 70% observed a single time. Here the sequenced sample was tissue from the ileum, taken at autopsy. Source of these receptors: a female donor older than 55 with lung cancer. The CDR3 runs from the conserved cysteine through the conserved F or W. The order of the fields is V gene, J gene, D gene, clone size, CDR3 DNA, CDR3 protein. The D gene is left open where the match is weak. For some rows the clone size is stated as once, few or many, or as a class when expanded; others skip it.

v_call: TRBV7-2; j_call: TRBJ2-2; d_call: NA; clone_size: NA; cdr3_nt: TGTGCCAGCAGCCTCGGACGGATTGCGAACACCGGGGAGCTGTTTTTT; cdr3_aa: CASSLGRIANTGELFF
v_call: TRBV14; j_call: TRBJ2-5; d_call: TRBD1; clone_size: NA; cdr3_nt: TGTGCCAGCAGCCAAGATGGGGGGACAGGGTCCGAGACCCAGTACTTC; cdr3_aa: CASSQDGGTGSETQYF
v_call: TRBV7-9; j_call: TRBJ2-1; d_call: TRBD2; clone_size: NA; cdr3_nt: TGTGCCAGCAGCCCGACTAGCGGGGGGGGCACCAATGAGCAGTTCTTC; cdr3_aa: CASSPTSGGGTNEQFF
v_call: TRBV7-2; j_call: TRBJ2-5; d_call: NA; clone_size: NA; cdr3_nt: TGTGCCAGCAGCCCAGCTTCAAGGGACCAGTACTTC; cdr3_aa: CASSPASRDQYF
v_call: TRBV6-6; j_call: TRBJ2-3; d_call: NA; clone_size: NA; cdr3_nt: TGTGCCAGCAGTTACGCGGGGAGCACAGATACGCAGTATTTT; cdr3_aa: CASSYAGSTDTQYF
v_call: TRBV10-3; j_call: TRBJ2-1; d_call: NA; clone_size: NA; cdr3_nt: TGTGCCATCAGTGTTAGTGGGGGCTTAGGGAAGAATGAGCAGTTCTTC; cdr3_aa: CAISVSGGLGKNEQFF
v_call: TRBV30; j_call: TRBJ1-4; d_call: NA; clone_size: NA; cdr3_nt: TGTGCCCGGGGAGACAGTTCGGGCTCAACTAATGAAAAACTGTTTTTT; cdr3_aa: CARGDSSGSTNEKLFF
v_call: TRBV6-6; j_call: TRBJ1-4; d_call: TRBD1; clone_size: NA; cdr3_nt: TGTGCCAGCAGTTGGGACAGTGAAAAACTGTTTTTT; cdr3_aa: CASSWDSEKLFF
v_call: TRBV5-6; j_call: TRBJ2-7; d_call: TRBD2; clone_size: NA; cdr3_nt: TGTGCCAGCAGCTGGGCTGTAGCGGGAGGCCTCGAGCAGTACTTC; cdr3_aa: CASSWAVAGGLEQYF
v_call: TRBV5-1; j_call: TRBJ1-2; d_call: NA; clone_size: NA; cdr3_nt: TGCGCCAGCAGCTTGGGAGGGGGTGTTTATGGCTACACCTTC; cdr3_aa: CASSLGGGVYGYTF
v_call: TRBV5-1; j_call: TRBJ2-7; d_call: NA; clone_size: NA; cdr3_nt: TGCGCCAGCAACCCGAACCCGACAATACCAGGGTCCGAGCAGTACTTC; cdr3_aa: CASNPNPTIPGSEQYF
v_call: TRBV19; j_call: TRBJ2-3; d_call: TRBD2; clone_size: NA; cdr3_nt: TGTGCCAGTAGTCTCAGACTAGCGGGAGATACGCAGTATTTT; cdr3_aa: CASSLRLAGDTQYF
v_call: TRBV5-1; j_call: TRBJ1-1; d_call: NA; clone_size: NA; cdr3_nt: TGCGCCAGCAGCTTGGGGCCCTCTAAGGGGGGATCGGGTGAAGCTTTCTTT; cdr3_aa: CASSLGPSKGGSGEAFF
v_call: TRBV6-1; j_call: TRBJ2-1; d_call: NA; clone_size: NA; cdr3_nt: TGTGCCAGCAGTTCCCTAATTTTGGATGAGCAGTTCTTC; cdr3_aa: CASSSLILDEQFF
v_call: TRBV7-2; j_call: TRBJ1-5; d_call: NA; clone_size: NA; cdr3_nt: TGTGCCAGCAGCTCCCAACGGGCCGTAAATCAGCCCCAGCATTTT; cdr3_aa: CASSSQRAVNQPQHF
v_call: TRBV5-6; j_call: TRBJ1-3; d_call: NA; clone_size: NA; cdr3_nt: TGTGCCAGCAGCTTGACTACAGGGTTTACAGTCTCTGGAAACACCATATATTTT; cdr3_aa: CASSLTTGFTVSGNTIYF
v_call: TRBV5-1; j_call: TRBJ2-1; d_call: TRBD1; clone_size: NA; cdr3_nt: TGCGCCAGCAGCGCACAGGGGTCTAGCTCCTACAATGAGCAGTTCTTC; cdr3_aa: CASSAQGSSSYNEQFF
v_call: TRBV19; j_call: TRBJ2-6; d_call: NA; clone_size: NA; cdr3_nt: TGTGCCAGTAGTATAGCTCGGGTGGCTGGGGCCAACGTCCTGACTTTC; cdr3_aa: CASSIARVAGANVLTF
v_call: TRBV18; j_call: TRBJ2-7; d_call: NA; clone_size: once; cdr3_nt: TGTGCCAGCTCACTGGGCGGTTCCTACGAGCAGTACTTC; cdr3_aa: CASSLGGSYEQYF
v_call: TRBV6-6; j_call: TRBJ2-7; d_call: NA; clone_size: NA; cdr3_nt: TGTGCCAGCAGTTACTCGCCCCGACAAAGTGGGCAGTACTTC; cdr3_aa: CASSYSPRQSGQYF
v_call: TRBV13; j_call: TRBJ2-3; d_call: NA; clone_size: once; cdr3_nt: TGTGCCAGCAGCTTAAACCAGGGGGATACGCAGTATTTT; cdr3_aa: CASSLNQGDTQYF
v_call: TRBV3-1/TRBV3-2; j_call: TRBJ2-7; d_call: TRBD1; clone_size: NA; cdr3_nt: TGTGCCAGCAGCCCGCAAAACAGGGGTGGCCACGAGCAGTACTTC; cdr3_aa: CASSPQNRGGHEQYF
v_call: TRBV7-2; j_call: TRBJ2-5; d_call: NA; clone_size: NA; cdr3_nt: TGTGCCAGCAGCTTAGAGGCAGGGTTGACCGAAGAGACCCAGTACTTC; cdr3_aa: CASSLEAGLTEETQYF
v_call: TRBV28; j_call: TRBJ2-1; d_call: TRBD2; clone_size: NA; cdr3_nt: TGTGCCAGCAGTTTACAGGCTAGCGGGTCCTACAATGAGCAGTTCTTC; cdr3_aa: CASSLQASGSYNEQFF
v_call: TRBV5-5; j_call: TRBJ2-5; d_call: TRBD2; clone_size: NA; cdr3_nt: TGTGCCAGCAGCTTGGGGACTAGCGGGGACCAAGAGACCCAGTACTTC; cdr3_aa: CASSLGTSGDQETQYF
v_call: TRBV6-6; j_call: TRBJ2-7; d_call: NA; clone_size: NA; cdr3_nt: TGTGCCAGCAGTTACAAGGGACCGGTCTACGAGCAGTACTTC; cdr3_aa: CASSYKGPVYEQYF
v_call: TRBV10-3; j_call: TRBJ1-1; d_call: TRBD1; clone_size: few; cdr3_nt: TGTGCCGTCGGACAGGGAGGCACTGAAGCTTTCTTT; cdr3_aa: CAVGQGGTEAFF
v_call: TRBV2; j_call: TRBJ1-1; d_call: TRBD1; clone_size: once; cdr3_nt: TGTGCCAGCAGGCGGACAGGGGGCGAAGGAGCTTTCTTT; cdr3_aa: CASRRTGGEGAFF
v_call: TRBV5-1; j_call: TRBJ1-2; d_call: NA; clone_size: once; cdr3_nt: TGCGCCAGCAGCTTGGCAGGGGCACAAAATGGCTACACCTTC; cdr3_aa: CASSLAGAQNGYTF
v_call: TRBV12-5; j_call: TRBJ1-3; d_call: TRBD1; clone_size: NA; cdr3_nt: TGTGCTAGTGGTCCGCTCAGGGGGGGAAACACCATATATTTT; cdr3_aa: CASGPLRGGNTIYF
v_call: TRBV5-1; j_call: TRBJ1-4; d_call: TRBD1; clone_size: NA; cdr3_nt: TGCGCCAGCAGCTTGGAGGGACAGGGTTATGAAAAACTGTTTTTT; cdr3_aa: CASSLEGQGYEKLFF
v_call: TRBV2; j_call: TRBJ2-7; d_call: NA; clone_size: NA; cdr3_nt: TGTGCCAGCAGTGAAGCCCCGTCGGGGGGCGCCTACGAGCAGTACTTC; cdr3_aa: CASSEAPSGGAYEQYF
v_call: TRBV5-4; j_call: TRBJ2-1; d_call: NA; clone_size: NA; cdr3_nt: TGTGCCAGCAGCTGGCGTAGCAAGGGTGGCAATGAGCAGTTCTTC; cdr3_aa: CASSWRSKGGNEQFF
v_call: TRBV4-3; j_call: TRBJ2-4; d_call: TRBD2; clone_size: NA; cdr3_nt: TGCGCCAGCAGCCAAGATGGGCGGGGAGGGAACATTCAGTACTTC; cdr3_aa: CASSQDGRGGNIQYF
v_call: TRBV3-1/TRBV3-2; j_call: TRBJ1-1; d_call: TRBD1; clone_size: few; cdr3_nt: TGTGCCAGCAGCCAGGGGACAGGGGTCACTGAAGCTTTCTTT; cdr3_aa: CASSQGTGVTEAFF
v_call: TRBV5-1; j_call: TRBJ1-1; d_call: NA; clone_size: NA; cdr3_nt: TGCGCCAGCAGCTTGGAAATTTACACTGAAGCTTTCTTT; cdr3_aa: CASSLEIYTEAFF
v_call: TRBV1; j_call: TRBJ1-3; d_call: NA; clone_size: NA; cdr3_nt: TGCACCAGCAGCCGACAAGGACAGTTCTCTGGAAACACCATATATTTT; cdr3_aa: CTSSRQGQFSGNTIYF
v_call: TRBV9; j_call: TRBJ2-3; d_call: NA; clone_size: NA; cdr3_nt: TGTGCCAGCAGCGTAGCAGCGGGCGTCCCAGATACGCAGTATTTT; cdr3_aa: CASSVAAGVPDTQYF
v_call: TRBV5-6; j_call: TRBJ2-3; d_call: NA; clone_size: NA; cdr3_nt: TGTGCCAGCAGCTTGAAGGCTAGCGCTAGCACAGATACGCAGTATTTT; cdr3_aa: CASSLKASASTDTQYF
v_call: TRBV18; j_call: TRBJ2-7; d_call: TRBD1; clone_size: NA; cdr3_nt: TGTGCCAGCTCACCGGGGGGGACAGGGGAACGCGAGCAGTACTTC; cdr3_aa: CASSPGGTGEREQYF
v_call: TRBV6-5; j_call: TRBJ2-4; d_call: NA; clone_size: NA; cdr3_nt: TGTGCCAGCAGGGTTCCAGGCAAGGAGCAGTACTTC; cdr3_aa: CASRVPGKEQYF
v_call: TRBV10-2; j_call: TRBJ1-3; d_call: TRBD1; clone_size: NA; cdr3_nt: TGCGCCAGCAGTACCGGGACAGGGGGCTCTGGAAACACCATATATTTT; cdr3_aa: CASSTGTGGSGNTIYF
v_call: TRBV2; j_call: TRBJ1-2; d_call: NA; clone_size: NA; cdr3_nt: TGTGCCAGCAGTTCCGGACAGACAAACTATGGCTACACCTTC; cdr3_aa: CASSSGQTNYGYTF
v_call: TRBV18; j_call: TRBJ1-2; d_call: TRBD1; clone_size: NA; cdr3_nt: TGTGCCAGCTCAAGACGATCGGGACAGGGGAGGGGAGACTATGGCTACACCTTC; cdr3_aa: CASSRRSGQGRGDYGYTF
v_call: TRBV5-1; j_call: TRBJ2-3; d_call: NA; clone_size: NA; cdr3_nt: TGCGCCAGCAGCTTCCAGGGCAGCACAGATACGCAGTATTTT; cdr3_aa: CASSFQGSTDTQYF
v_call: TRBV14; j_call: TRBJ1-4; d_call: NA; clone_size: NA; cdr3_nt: TGTGCCAGCAGCCAAGAAAGTTATAATGAAAAACTGTTTTTT; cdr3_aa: CASSQESYNEKLFF
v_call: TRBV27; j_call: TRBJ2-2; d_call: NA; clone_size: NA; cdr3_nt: TGTGCCAGCAGTTTACTGATACAGGGCACCGGGGAGCTGTTTTTT; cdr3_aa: CASSLLIQGTGELFF
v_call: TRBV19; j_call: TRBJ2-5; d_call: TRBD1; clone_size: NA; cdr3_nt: TGTGCCAGTAGTATAGTGACAGGGGTTAAGACCCAGTACTTC; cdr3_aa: CASSIVTGVKTQYF
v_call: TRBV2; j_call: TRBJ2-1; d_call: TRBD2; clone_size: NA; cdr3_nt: TGTGCCAGCAGTGCGACCTGGACTAGCGGGAGATTTGAGCAGTTCTTC; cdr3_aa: CASSATWTSGRFEQFF
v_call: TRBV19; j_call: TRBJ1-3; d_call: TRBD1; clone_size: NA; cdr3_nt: TGTGCCGAGAAGCAGGGGGAAAGAAACCGCTCTGGAAACACCATATATTTT; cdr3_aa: CAEKQGERNRSGNTIYF